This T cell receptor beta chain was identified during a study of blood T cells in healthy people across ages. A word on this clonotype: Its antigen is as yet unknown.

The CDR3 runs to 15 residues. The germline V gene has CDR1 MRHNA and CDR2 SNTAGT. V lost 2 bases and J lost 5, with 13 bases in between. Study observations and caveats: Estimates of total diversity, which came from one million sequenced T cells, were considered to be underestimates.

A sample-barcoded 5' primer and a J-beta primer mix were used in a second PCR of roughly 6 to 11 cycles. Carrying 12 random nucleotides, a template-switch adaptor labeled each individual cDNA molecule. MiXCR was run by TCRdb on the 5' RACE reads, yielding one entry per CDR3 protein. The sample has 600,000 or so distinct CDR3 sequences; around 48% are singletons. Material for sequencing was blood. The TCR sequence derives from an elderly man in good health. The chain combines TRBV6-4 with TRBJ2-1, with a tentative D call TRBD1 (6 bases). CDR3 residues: CASSDQGLSHNEQFF. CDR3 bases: TGTGCCAGCAGTGACCAGGGGTTGTCACACAATGAGCAGTTCTTC.